This T cell receptor (beta chain) was sequenced in a study of blood T cell repertoires in COVID-19. Study as a whole: The United States, Italy and Spain supplied acute and convalescent COVID-19 samples. PBMCs, B-cell-depleted T cells, or T cells were the source of the cDNA or gDNA that made up the material.

The V gene's germline CDR1 is MNHEY and CDR2 SVGAGI. After removal of 7 bases from V and 1 base from J, the junction contained 4 bases not matched to a gene. This CDR3 has 14 amino acids. Original handling: Reference gene primer amplification gave nucleated cell count estimates. The method was immunoSEQ multiplex PCR; TCRdb's version includes in-frame clones alone and lacks a portion of them. That table is the source of V, J and clone size, and D and trimming were worked out from the DNA. The sample comprises 60,000 to 80,000 clones, roughly 85% of which are singletons, and roughly 24% rests with the top ten.

This sequence was found in a man aged 50 to 59 with acute or convalescent COVID-19. The specimen sequenced was peripheral blood. V gene TRBV6-5 combines with J gene TRBJ2-3, with TRBD1 matching 8 bases. The CDR3 protein is CASTHRGGTDTQYF. The CDR3 bases are TGTGCCAGCACCCACAGGGGGGGCACAGATACGCAGTATTTT.